The 16 T cell receptor beta chains below come from one sample, sequenced in a study of OX40 agonist ivuxolimab in advanced cancers. Sequencing used immunoSEQ multiplex PCR; TCRdb keeps in-frame clones, though not all of them. The data show about 55,000 clones, 70% to 90% seen once. The sample here was CD4+ or CD8+ T cells sorted from blood, taken in a trial of the OX40 agonist ivuxolimab. These receptors originate from an adult with an advanced solid tumor such as melanoma, head and neck, liver or kidney cancer.

The V gene is TRBV20-1, the J gene TRBJ2-5; tentative D call: TRBD2 (6 bases). This CDR3 region has 11 residues. Germline CDR1 DFQATT, CDR2 SNEGSKA (reference sequence). Between the trimmed V and J ends, which lost 5 bases and 4 bases, there was a span of 8 bases. The CDR3 protein is CSALGGETQYF. In DNA, the CDR3 is TGCAGTGCTCTGGGGGGAGAGACCCAGTACTTC.

This chain uses TRBV10-1 with TRBJ2-1, with unresolved D. The CDR3 runs 15 residues. CDR1 is WNHNN and CDR2 is SYGVQD in the germline V gene (reference sequence). Trimming removed 4 bases at V and 2 bases at J, with 12 bases between. This CDR3 is CASSAIGETYNEQFF. DNA for the CDR3: TGCGCCAGCAGTGCGATCGGAGAGACCTACAATGAGCAGTTCTTC.

The chain has TRBV18 and TRBJ2-1; TRBD1 aligns across 10 bases. With V trimmed by 5 bases and J by 6 bases, 10 bases remained unmatched. This CDR3 is 16 amino acids long. Germline CDR1 and CDR2: KGHSH and LQKENI. CDR3 sequence reads: CASSSSGTGVVNEQFF. The CDR3 nucleotides read TGTGCCAGCTCATCGTCCGGGACAGGGGTGGTCAATGAGCAGTTCTTC.

The rearrangement uses TRBV30 and TRBJ1-2, with a possible D match to TRBD1 (5 bases). The V gene's germline CDR1 is GTSNPN and CDR2 SVGIG (reference sequence). This CDR3 has 14 residues. Between the trimmed V and J ends, which lost 1 base and 5 bases, there was a span of 14 bases. CDR3 DNA sequence: TGTGCCTGGAGTGCCGGGACCGTTTCTTATGGCTACACCTTC. Amino acid sequence: CAWSAGTVSYGYTF.

This chain uses TRBV7-9 with TRBJ1-2; tentatively, D is TRBD1 (5 bases). Germline-derived CDR1 and CDR2 are SEHNR and FQNEAQ (reference sequence). Trimming removed 1 base at V and 2 bases at J, with 11 bases between. The CDR3 contains 15 residues. Here the CDR3 reads CASSLGQGMNYGYTF. For the CDR3, the DNA is TGTGCCAGCAGCTTAGGGCAGGGAATGAACTATGGCTACACCTTC.

V is TRBV10-3 and J is TRBJ1-1; no clear D gene. The CDR3 is 13 amino acids. CDR1 is ENHRY and CDR2 is SYGVKD in the germline V gene. V shed 3 bases and J shed 0 bases, with 5 bases lying between them. The DNA of the CDR3 is TGTGCCATCAGTGACAGCATGAACACTGAAGCTTTCTTT. Protein product: CAISDSMNTEAFF.

The chain recombines TRBV29-1 with TRBJ2-2, with 8 bases aligning to TRBD1. This CDR3 comprises 15 residues. Germline-derived CDR1 and CDR2 are SQVTM and ANQGSEA. The V gene end was trimmed by 6 bases and the J gene end by 1 base; junction bases not matched to a gene: 7. CDR3 amino acids: CSVVGQGGNTGELFF. CDR3 nucleotide sequence: TGCAGCGTGGTAGGACAGGGCGGGAACACCGGGGAGCTGTTTTTT.

The rearrangement links TRBV6-5 to TRBJ2-6; D is ambiguous. Germline V gene data show CDR1 as MNHEY and CDR2 as SVGAGI. The germline V and J ends were trimmed by 4 bases and 0 bases, with 10 bases remaining between them. The CDR3 contains 16 residues. The CDR3 is CASSLQSRSGANVLTF. The CDR3 nucleotides are TGTGCCAGCAGTTTACAGTCCCGCTCTGGGGCCAACGTCCTGACTTTC.

The chain combines TRBV5-6 with TRBJ2-6, with 8 bases that match TRBD1. Trimming took 0 bases from V and 3 from J; bases not matched to a gene: 2. In germline, CDR1 is SGHDT, CDR2 YYEEEE. This CDR3 has 16 residues. This CDR3 is CASSLGQGFGANVLTF. The CDR3 nucleotides are TGTGCCAGCAGCTTGGGACAGGGGTTTGGGGCCAACGTCCTGACTTTC.

This chain links TRBV10-2 with TRBJ2-7; D unclear. Per the germline V gene, CDR1 is WSHSY and CDR2 is SAAADI. The CDR3 contains 14 residues. Trimming took 3 bases from V and 6 from J, leaving 15 bases between them. The DNA for the CDR3 is TGCGCCAGCAGTGAATTCTTCCCCCTCGGCGAGCAGTACTTC. It translates to CASSEFFPLGEQYF.

The chain couples TRBV27 to TRBJ2-2; tentatively, D is TRBD1 or TRBD2 (7 bases each). The CDR3 sequence is 16 residues long. V lost 5 bases to trimming and J lost 1 base, with 14 bases between them. Per germline, CDR1 MNHEY and CDR2 SMNVEV (reference sequence). DNA for the CDR3: TGTGCCAGCAGTAAAGCGGGACAGATGAACACCGGGGAGCTGTTTTTT. Its translation is CASSKAGQMNTGELFF.

This chain links TRBV25-1 with TRBJ1-1, with 7 bases that match TRBD1. Germline V gene sequence: CDR1 MGHDK, CDR2 SYGVNS. The CDR3 totals 14 residues. V gave up 5 bases and J gave up 4 bases; unmatched junction bases: 7. CDR3 in DNA: TGTGCCAGCAGTCCCAGGGGGGGCGTCACTGAAGCTTTCTTT. Translated: CASSPRGGVTEAFF.

V and J are TRBV27 and TRBJ1-2; no clear D. CDR1 is MNHEY and CDR2 is SMNVEV in the germline V gene (reference sequence). With 4 bases removed from V and 7 bases from J, the gap between germline ends came to 10 bases. This CDR3 comprises 12 residues. CDR3 in amino acids: CASSSRGSGYTF. CDR3 bases: TGTGCCAGCAGTTCACGCGGGAGTGGCTACACCTTC.

This clone was counted a few times. The chain recombines TRBV7-9 with TRBJ1-2; 7 bases are shared with TRBD1. With V trimmed by 6 bases and J by 2 bases, 6 bases remained unmatched. CDR3 length: 14 amino acids. Germline CDR1 reads SEHNR; CDR2 reads FQNEAQ (reference sequence). CDR3 protein: CASRETGTNYGYTF. The CDR3 region has the DNA TGTGCCAGCAGAGAGACAGGGACCAACTATGGCTACACCTTC.

The chain joins TRBV19 to TRBJ1-1; D gene uncertain. V shed 7 bases and J shed 1 base, with 10 bases lying between them. The CDR3 has 13 amino acids. Germline CDR1 is LNHDA and CDR2 is SQIVND (reference sequence). Here the CDR3 DNA reads TGTGCCAGTATAGAACCTTCGAACACTGAAGCTTTCTTT. Residues: CASIEPSNTEAFF.

The V and J genes are TRBV5-1 and TRBJ2-7; no reliable D call. Germline values: CDR1 SGHRS, CDR2 YFSETQ. Between the trimmed V and J ends, which lost 3 bases and 0 bases, there was a span of 10 bases. This CDR3 is 14 amino acids long. CDR3 nucleotide sequence: TGCGCCAGCAGCTCGGACGCCCACTCCTACGAGCAGTACTTC. Translated, it gives CASSSDAHSYEQYF.